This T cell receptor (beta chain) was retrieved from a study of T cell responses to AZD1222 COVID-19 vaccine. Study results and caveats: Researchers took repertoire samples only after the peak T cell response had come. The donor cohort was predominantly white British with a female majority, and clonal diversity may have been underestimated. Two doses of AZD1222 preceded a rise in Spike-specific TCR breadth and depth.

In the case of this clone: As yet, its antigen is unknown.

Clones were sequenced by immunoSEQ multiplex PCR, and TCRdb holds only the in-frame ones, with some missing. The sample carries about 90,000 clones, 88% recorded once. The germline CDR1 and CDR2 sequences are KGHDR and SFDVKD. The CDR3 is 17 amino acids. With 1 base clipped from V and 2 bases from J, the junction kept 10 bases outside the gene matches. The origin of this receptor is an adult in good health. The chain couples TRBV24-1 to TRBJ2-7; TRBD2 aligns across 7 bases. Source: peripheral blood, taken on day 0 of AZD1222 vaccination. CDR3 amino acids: CATSDFVGLAEPYEQYF. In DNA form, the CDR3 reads TGTGCCACCAGTGATTTTGTTGGGCTAGCGGAACCCTACGAGCAGTACTTC.